This T cell receptor beta chain was sequenced during a study of T cell responses to AZD1222 COVID-19 vaccine. TCRdb's copy holds only in-frame clones and misses some; the assay was immunoSEQ multiplex PCR. This table holds 90,000 to 150,000 clones, 85% to 90% found once. The receptor comes from an adult who received the AZD1222 COVID-19 vaccine. Sequencing used peripheral blood, obtained 28 days after the second AZD1222 dose.

The CDR3 nucleotides are TGTGCCAGTAGTATACGGGGGGGTAGTGGGTCATCTGGGGCCAACGTCCTGACTTTC. Translating it yields CASSIRGGSGSSGANVLTF. The genes are TRBV19 and TRBJ2-6; 8 nucleotides agree with TRBD2. V was pared by 2 bases and J by 1 base, with 10 bases of the junction left unmatched. Germline V gene lookup returns CDR1 LNHDA and CDR2 SQIVND (reference sequence). The CDR3 length is 19 residues.